These 4 T cell receptor beta chains were all obtained from the same sample, sequenced in a study of regulatory T cells in long-lasting Graves disease. Through Arm-PCR of CDR3 regions and iRepertoire HTBI primers, TCR beta libraries were built. MiXCR was run by TCRdb on the multiplex PCR reads, yielding one entry per CDR3 protein. The table shows 600,000 to 650,000 distinct CDR3 sequences, with roughly 16% occurring only once. Time point reported: newly diagnosed GD, antithyroid drugs for less than 3 months. TCR sequences were obtained from RNA taken from PBMCs. These data also featured in a second study, about T cells in Graves' hyperthyroidism and ophthalmopathy.

The material was peripheral blood mononuclear cells (PBMCs), obtained at new diagnosis, from a patient treated with antithyroid drugs. These receptors were collected from a woman younger than 45 with Graves disease.

This clonotype was counted between two and nine times. The chain combines TRBV27 with TRBJ2-7, with a possible D match to TRBD2 (5 bases). The germline CDR1 and CDR2 sequences are MNHEY and SMNVEV (reference sequence). Trimming cost V 5 bases and J 0 bases, with 11 bases left between them. There are 14 residues in the CDR3. DNA of the CDR3: TGTGCCAGCAGTAGCGGTCCGAGCTCCTACGAGCAGTACTTC. Residues: CASSSGPSSYEQYF.

A remark on this clonotype: A much larger clone lies a single base off, so this may be a read error. The chain combines TRBV28 with TRBJ2-7, with no clear D. The end of the DNA is better explained by TRBJ2-1, so the J call may be wrong. Germline V gives CDR1 MDHEN, CDR2 SYDVKM. The CDR3 has 14 residues. The DNA for the CDR3 is TGTGCCAGCAGTTTCAGTATGGGAACCTACGAGCAGTTCTTC. Translation: CASSFSMGTYEQFF.

In its sample, this clonotype was seen many times. The CDR3 nucleotides read TGTGCCTGGAGTGTACCAGGAGGGCGAACTGAAGCTTTCTTT. Encoded protein: CAWSVPGGRTEAFF. The V gene is TRBV30, the J gene TRBJ1-1; D unclear. The CDR3 loop spans 14 amino acids. CDR1 is GTSNPN and CDR2 is SVGIG in the germline V gene (reference sequence). V was trimmed by 0 bases and J by 5 bases, leaving 13 bases between them.

About this clonotype: An end of the junction does not agree with germline; a read error may underlie this. The chain joins TRBV19 to TRBJ2-2; the D call may be TRBD1 or TRBD2 (5 bases each). The CDR3 totals 15 residues. Germline V gene lookup returns CDR1 LNHDA and CDR2 SQIVND (reference sequence). CDR3 sequence reads: CASSIWGRNTGELLF. CDR3 nucleotides: TGTGCCAGTAGTATTTGGGGCAGGAACACCGGGGAGCTGCTTTTT.